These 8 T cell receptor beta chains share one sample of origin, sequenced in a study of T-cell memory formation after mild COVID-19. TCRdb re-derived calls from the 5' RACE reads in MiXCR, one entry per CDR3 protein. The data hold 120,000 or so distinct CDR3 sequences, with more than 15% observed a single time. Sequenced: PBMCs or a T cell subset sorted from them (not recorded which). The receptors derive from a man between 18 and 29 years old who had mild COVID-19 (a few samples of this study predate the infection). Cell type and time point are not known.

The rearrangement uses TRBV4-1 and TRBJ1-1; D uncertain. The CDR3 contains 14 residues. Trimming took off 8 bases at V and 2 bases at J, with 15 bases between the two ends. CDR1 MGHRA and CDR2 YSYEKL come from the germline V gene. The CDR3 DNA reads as TGCGCCAGCCGCGGCCTACTCCTCAACACTGAAGCTTTCTTT. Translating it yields CASRGLLLNTEAFF.

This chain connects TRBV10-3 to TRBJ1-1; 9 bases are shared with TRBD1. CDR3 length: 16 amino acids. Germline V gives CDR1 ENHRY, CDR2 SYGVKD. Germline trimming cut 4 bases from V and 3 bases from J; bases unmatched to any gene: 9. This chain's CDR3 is CAISGVTGGSHTEAFF. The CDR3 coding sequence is TGTGCCATCAGTGGGGTGACAGGGGGATCGCACACTGAAGCTTTCTTT.

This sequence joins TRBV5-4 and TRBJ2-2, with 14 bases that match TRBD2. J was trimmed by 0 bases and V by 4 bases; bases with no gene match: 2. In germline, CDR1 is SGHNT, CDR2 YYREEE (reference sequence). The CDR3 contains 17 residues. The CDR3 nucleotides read TGTGCCAGCAGCAGACTAGCGGGGGGGCCGAACACCGGGGAGCTGTTTTTT. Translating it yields CASSRLAGGPNTGELFF.

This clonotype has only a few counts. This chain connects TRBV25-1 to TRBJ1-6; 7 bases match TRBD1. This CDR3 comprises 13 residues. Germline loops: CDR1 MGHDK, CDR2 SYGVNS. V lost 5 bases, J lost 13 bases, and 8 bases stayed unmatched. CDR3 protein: CASSPGGWGPLHF. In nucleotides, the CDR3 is TGTGCCAGCAGTCCAGGGGGATGGGGTCCCCTCCACTTT.

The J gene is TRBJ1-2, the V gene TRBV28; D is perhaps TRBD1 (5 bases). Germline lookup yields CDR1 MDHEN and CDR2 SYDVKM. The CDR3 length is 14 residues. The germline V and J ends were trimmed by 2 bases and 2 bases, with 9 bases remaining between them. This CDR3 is CASSLAQGNYGYTF. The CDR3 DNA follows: TGTGCCAGCAGTTTAGCGCAGGGAAACTATGGCTACACCTTC.

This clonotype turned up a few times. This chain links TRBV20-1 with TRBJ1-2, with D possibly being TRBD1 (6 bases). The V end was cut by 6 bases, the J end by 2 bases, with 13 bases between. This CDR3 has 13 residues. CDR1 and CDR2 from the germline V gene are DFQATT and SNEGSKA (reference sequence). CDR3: CSAEQGPNYGYTF. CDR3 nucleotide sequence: TGCAGTGCCGAACAGGGTCCCAACTATGGCTACACCTTC.

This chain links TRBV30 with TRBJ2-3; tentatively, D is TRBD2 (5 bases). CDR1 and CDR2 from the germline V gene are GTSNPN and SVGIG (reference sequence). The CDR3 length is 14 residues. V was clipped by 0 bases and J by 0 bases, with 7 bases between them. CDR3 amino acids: CAWSVGGSTDTQYF. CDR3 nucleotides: TGTGCCTGGAGTGTCGGCGGGAGCACAGATACGCAGTATTTT.

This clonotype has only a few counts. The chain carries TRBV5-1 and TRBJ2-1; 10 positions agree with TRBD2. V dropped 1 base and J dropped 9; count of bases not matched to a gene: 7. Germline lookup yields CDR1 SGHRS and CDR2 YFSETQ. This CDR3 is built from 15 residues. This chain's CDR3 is CASSLLAGEATEQFF. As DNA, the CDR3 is TGCGCCAGCAGCTTGCTAGCGGGGGAGGCCACTGAGCAGTTCTTC.